Listed below are T cell receptor beta chains from one sample, sequenced in a study of blood T cell repertoires in COVID-19. Profiling relied on immunoSEQ multiplex PCR, and the TCRdb table lists in-frame clones only, not all of them. Here the sample spans about 66,000 clones, about nine tenths being singletons. Sample: peripheral blood. The receptors shown here come from a human donor in a cohort sampled during active COVID-19. The CDR3 runs from the conserved cysteine through the conserved F or W. D genes are given only for firm matches.

d_call j_call v_call cdr3_nt cdr3_aa
- TRBJ2-3 TRBV20-1 TGCAGTGCTACGACCCAGGGTACGCAGTATTTT CSATTQGTQYF
TRBD1 TRBJ1-6 TRBV28 TGTGCCAGCAGTTTAGCTGGACAGGGCGGCAATTCACCCCTCCACTTT CASSLAGQGGNSPLHF
- TRBJ2-7 TRBV6-6 TGTGCCAGCACGATGGACGGAGGAATCTCCTACGAGCAGTACTTC CASTMDGGISYEQYF
- TRBJ2-5 TRBV9 TGTGCCAGCAGCGCGCGGGACAGTCAAGAGACCCAGTACTTC CASSARDSQETQYF
TRBD1 TRBJ1-4 TRBV6-5 TGTGCCAGCAGGGACGACAGGGTCGGGGAAAAACTGTTTTTT CASRDDRVGEKLFF
- TRBJ2-7 TRBV7-9 TGTGCCAGCAGCTTAGGCTGGGAAGGGACGGGGGACTACGAGCAGTACTTC CASSLGWEGTGDYEQYF
- TRBJ2-7 TRBV7-2 TGTGCCAGCAGCGCAGGAGGGTCCCTCGGGCAGTACTTC CASSAGGSLGQYF
TRBD1 TRBJ2-2 TRBV7-9 TGTGCCAGCAGCCGGGACAGGGGGAACACCGGGGAGCTGTTTTTT CASSRDRGNTGELFF
- TRBJ1-2 TRBV5-1 TGCGCCAGCAGCTCTAAGGGGGAGGGGAGCTATGGCTACACCTTC CASSSKGEGSYGYTF
- TRBJ2-3 TRBV5-1 TGCGCCAGCAGCTTGGTAGCAGAAGGCACAGATACGCAGTATTTT CASSLVAEGTDTQYF